The clone carrying this T cell receptor beta chain was counted at least ten times. Its cognate antigen is unknown. This sample was taken from a study of T cells in Graves' hyperthyroidism and ophthalmopathy. There were TCR beta CDR3 regions amplified from RNA transcripts. The TCR CDR3 first-round RT-PCR relied on the HTBI primer set. TCRdb used MiXCR to reprocess the multiplex PCR reads, holding one entry per CDR3 protein. The sample lists 350,000 to 400,000 distinct CDR3 sequences, more than 13% occurring once. Germline CDR1 is KGHDR and CDR2 is SFDVKD. The CDR3 spans 16 residues. Trimming stripped 4 bases from V and 0 bases from J, with 11 bases between. Diagnoses used clinical symptoms, serum thyroxine and TRAb, thyroid ultrasound and orbital computed tomography. Fresh peripheral blood, approximately 10 ml, was the source of the PBMCs. Study outcomes and limitations: Stable hyperthyroidism and ophthalmopathy were separated using 13 V-J signatures.

The sequencing sample was made of blood. This chain links TRBV24-1 with TRBJ2-2, with D possibly being TRBD2 (6 bases). This TCR derives from a woman in her 30s with Graves' hyperthyroidism. CDR3 in DNA: TGTGCCACCAGTGAACTGGGGGGAGCGAACACCGGGGAGCTGTTTTTT. Protein product: CATSELGGANTGELFF.